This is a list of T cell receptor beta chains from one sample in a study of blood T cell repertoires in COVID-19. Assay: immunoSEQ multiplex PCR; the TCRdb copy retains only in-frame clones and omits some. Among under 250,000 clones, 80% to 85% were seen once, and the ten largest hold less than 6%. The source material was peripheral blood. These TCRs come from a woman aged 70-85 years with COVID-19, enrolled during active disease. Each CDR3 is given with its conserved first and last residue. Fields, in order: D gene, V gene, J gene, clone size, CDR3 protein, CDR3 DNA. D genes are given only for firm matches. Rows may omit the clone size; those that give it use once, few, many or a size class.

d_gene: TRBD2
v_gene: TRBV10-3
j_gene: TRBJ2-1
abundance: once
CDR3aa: CAINPGQREGHEQFF
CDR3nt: TGTGCCATCAATCCCGGCCAGCGGGAGGGGCATGAGCAGTTCTTC

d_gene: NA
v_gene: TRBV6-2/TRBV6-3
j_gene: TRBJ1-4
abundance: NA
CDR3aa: CASSYRPEKNLFF
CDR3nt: TGTGCCAGCAGTTATCGCCCTGAGAAGAATCTGTTTTTT

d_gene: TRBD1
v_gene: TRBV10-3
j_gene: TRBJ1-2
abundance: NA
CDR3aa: CAITGQGPVYTF
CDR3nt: TGTGCCATCACGGGACAGGGACCCGTCTACACCTTC

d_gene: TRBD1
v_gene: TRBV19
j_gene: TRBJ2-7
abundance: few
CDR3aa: CASTSTGGAYEQYF
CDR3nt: TGTGCCAGCACCTCGACAGGGGGTGCCTACGAGCAGTACTTC

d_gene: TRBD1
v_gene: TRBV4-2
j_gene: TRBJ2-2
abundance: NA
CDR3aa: CASSPGTGMAGELFF
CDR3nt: TGTGCCAGCAGCCCCGGGACAGGCATGGCCGGGGAGCTGTTTTTT

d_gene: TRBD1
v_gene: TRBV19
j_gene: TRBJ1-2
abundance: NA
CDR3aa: CASIPQATGTVYGYTF
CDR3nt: TGTGCCAGTATCCCCCAAGCCACCGGGACAGTGTATGGCTACACCTTC

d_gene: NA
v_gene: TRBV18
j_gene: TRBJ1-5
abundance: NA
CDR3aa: CASSETRSLGNQPQHF
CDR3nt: TGTGCCAGCTCCGAGACACGGTCACTCGGCAATCAGCCCCAGCATTTT

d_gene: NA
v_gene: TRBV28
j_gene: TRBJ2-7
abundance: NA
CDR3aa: CASSLLGGSYEQYF
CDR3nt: TGTGCCAGCAGCCTACTAGGGGGCTCCTACGAGCAGTACTTC

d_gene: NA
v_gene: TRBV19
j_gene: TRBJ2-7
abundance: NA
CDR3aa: CASSPPLQEQYF
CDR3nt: TGTGCCAGTAGTCCCCCCTTACAGGAGCAGTACTTC

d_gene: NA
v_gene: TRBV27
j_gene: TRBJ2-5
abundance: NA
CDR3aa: CASRFLISETQYF
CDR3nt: TGTGCCAGCAGATTTCTTATATCGGAGACCCAGTACTTC

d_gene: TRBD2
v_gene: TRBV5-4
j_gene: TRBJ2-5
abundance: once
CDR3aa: CASSLEASGSIWETQYF
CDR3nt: TGTGCCAGCAGCTTGGAGGCTAGCGGGAGTATCTGGGAGACCCAGTACTTC

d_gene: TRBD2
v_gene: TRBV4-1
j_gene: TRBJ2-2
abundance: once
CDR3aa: CASSQPASGANTGELFF
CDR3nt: TGCGCCAGCAGCCAGCCAGCTAGCGGGGCGAACACCGGGGAGCTGTTTTTT

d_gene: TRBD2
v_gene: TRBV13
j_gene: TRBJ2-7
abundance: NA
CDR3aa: CASSPRGYEQYF
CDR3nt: TGTGCCAGCAGCCCGCGGGGGTACGAGCAGTACTTC

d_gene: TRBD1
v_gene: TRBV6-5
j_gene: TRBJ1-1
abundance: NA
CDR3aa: CASSYLPGQGASEAFF
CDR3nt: TGTGCCAGCAGTTATCTCCCGGGACAGGGGGCCTCTGAAGCTTTCTTT

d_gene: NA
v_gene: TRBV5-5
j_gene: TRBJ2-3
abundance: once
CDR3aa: CASSFGTDTQYF
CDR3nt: TGTGCCAGCAGCTTCGGCACAGATACGCAGTATTTT

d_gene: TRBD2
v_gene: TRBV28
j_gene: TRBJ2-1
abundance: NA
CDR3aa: CASSFIATSGNYNEQFF
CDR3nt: TGTGCCAGCAGTTTTATCGCCACTAGCGGGAACTACAATGAGCAGTTCTTC

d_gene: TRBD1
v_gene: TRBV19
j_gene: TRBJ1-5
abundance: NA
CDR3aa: CASSMGQGKAGNQPQHF
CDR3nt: TGTGCCAGTAGTATGGGACAGGGTAAAGCGGGCAATCAGCCCCAGCATTTT

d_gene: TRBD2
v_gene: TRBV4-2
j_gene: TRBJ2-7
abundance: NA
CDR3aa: CASSRRVGSGKEEQYF
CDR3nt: TGTGCCAGCAGCCGCCGAGTGGGTAGCGGGAAAGAAGAGCAGTACTTC

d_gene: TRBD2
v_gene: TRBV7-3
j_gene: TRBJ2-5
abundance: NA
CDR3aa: CASSLTPTSGSGETQYF
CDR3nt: TGTGCCAGCAGCTTAACCCCGACTAGCGGGAGCGGAGAGACCCAGTACTTC

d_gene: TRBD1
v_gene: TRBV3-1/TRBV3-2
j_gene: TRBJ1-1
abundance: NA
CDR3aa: CASSLQGDTEAFF
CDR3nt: TGTGCCAGCAGCCTACAGGGGGACACTGAAGCTTTCTTT

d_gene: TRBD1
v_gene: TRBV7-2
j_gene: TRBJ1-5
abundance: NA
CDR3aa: CASSFHRTGGLNQPQHF
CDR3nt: TGTGCCAGCAGCTTTCACAGGACAGGGGGCCTCAATCAGCCCCAGCATTTT

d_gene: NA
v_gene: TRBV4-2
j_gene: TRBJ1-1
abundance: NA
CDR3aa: CASSQDDRRDTEAFF
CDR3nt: TGTGCCAGCAGCCAAGATGATCGGAGGGACACTGAAGCTTTCTTT

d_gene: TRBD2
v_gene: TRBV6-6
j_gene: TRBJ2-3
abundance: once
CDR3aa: CASSYRREGTDTQYF
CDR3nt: TGTGCCAGCAGTTATAGGCGGGAGGGCACAGATACGCAGTATTTT

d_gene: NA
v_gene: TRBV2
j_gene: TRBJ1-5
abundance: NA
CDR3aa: CASTGSGANQPQHF
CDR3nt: TGTGCCAGCACCGGGTCAGGGGCCAACCAGCCCCAGCATTTT

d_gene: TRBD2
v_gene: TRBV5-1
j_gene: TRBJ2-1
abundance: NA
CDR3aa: CASSFSGSSYNEQFF
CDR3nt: TGCGCCAGCAGCTTTAGCGGGAGCTCCTACAATGAGCAGTTCTTC

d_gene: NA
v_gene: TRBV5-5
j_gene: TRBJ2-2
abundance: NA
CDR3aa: CASRAWGTAAGELFF
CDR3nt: TGTGCCAGCAGGGCTTGGGGGACTGCAGCCGGGGAGCTGTTTTTT

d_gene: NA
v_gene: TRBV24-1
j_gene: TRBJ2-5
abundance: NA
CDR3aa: CATSEPLAETQYF
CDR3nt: TGTGCCACCAGTGAGCCCTTAGCGGAGACCCAGTACTTC

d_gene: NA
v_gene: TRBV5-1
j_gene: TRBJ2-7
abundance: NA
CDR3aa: CASSFPGSYEQYF
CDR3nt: TGCGCCAGCAGCTTCCCAGGATCCTACGAGCAGTACTTC

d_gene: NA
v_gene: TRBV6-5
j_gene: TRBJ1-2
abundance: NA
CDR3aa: CASRLIGTPDYGYTF
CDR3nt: TGTGCCAGCAGGCTAATTGGGACACCTGACTATGGCTACACCTTC

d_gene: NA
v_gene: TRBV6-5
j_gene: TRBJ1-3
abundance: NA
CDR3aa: CASTDAFRNTIYF
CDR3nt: TGTGCCAGTACAGACGCTTTCCGAAACACCATATATTTT

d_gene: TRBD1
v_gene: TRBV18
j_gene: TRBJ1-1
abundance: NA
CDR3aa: CASSFGTANTEAFF
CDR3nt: TGTGCCAGCTCATTCGGGACAGCGAACACTGAAGCTTTCTTT

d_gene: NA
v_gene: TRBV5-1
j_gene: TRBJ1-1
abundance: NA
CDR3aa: CASSLAQGNTEAFF
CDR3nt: TGCGCCAGCAGCTTGGCGCAGGGAAACACTGAAGCTTTCTTT

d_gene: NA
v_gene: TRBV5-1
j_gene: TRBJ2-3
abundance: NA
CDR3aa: CASSLYGGDIDTQYF
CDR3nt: TGCGCCAGCAGCTTGTACGGGGGAGACATAGATACGCAGTATTTT

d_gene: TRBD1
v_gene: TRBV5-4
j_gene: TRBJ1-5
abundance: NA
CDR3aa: CASSLDRGSQPQHF
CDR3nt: TGTGCCAGCAGCCTGGACAGGGGGAGTCAGCCCCAGCATTTT

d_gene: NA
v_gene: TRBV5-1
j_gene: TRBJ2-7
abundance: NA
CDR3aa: CASSFQEPAYEQYF
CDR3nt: TGCGCCAGCAGCTTTCAGGAACCGGCCTACGAGCAGTACTTC

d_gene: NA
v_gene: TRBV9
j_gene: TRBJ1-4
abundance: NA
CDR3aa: CASSLSGTINEKLFF
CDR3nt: TGTGCCAGCAGCTTATCCGGGACAATCAATGAAAAACTGTTTTTT

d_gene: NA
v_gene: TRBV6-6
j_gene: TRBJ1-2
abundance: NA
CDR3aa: CASSYEGLSNYGYTF
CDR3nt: TGTGCCAGCAGTTACGAGGGTTTATCTAACTATGGCTACACCTTC

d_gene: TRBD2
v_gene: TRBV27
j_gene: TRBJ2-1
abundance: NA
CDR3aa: CASSHRTSGALYNEQFF
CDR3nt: TGTGCCAGCAGTCACCGGACTAGCGGGGCCCTCTACAATGAGCAGTTCTTC

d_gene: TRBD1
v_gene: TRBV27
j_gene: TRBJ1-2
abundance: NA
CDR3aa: CASSLTGGEGHYGYTF
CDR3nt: TGTGCCAGCAGTTTGACAGGGGGCGAAGGTCACTATGGCTACACCTTC

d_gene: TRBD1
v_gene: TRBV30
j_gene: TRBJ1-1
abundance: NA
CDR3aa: CAWSPGGNTEAFF
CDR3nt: TGTGCCTGGAGCCCAGGGGGGAACACTGAAGCTTTCTTT

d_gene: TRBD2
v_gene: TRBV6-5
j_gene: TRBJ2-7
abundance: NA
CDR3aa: CASSYRGETYEQYF
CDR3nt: TGTGCCAGCAGTTACCGGGGGGAAACCTACGAGCAGTACTTC

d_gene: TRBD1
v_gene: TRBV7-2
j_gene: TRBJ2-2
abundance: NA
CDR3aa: CASIPPGTGNTGELFF
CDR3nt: TGTGCCAGCATTCCCCCCGGGACAGGCAACACCGGGGAGCTGTTTTTT

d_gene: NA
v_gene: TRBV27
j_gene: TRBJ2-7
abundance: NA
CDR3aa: CASSLLMSVIYEQYF
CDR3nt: TGTGCCAGCAGTTTATTGATGTCAGTTATCTACGAGCAGTACTTC

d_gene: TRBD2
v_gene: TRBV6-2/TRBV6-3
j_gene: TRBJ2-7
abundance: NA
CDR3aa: CASSYSALAGDYEQYF
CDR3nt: TGTGCCAGCAGTTACTCCGCACTAGCGGGAGACTACGAGCAGTACTTC

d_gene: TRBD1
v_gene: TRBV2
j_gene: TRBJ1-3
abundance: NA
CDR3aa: CASTRDRVGNTIYF
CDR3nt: TGTGCCAGCACCAGGGACAGGGTAGGAAACACCATATATTTT

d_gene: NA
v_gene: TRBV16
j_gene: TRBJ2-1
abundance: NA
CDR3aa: CASSPTRDEQFF
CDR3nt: TGTGCCAGCAGCCCCACCCGGGATGAGCAGTTCTTC

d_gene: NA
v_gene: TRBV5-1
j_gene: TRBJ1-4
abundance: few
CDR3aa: CASSLGRAGTATNEKLFF
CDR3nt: TGCGCCAGCAGCTTGGGAAGAGCAGGCACCGCAACTAATGAAAAACTGTTTTTT

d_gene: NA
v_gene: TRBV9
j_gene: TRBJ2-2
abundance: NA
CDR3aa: CASGSNTGELFF
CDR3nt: TGTGCCTCGGGGTCTAACACCGGGGAGCTGTTTTTT

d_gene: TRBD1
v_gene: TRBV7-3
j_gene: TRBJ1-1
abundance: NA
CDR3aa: CASSPGQGTGDTEAFF
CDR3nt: TGTGCCAGCAGCCCCGGACAGGGAACGGGGGACACTGAAGCTTTCTTT

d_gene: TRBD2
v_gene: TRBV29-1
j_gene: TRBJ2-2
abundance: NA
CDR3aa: CSVTFGAGAGELFF
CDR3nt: TGCAGCGTTACTTTCGGGGCGGGGGCCGGGGAGCTGTTTTTT

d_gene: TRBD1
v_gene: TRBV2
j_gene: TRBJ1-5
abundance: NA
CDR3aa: CASSEEGAKPQHF
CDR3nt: TGTGCCAGCAGTGAAGAGGGGGCTAAGCCCCAGCATTTT

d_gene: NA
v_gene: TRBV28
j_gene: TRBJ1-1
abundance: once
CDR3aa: CASSSRDYTEAFF
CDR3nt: TGTGCCAGCAGTTCCAGGGATTATACTGAAGCTTTCTTT

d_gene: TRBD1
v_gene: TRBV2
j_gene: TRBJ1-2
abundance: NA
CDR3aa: CASTLLAGGAFGYTF
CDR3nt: TGTGCCAGCACCCTCTTGGCAGGGGGCGCCTTTGGCTACACCTTC

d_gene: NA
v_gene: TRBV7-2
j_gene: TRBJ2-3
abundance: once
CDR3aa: CASSLMGRATDTQYF
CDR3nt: TGTGCCAGCAGCTTAATGGGCAGGGCTACAGATACGCAGTATTTT

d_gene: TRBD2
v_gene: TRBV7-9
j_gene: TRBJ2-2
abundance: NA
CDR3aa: CASSLAVSGRADGELFF
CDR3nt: TGTGCCAGCAGCTTAGCCGTTAGCGGGAGGGCCGACGGGGAGCTGTTTTTT

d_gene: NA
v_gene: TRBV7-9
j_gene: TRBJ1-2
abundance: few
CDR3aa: CASSNGGRGARYGYTF
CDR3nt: TGTGCCAGCAGCAATGGAGGACGGGGTGCCCGCTATGGCTACACCTTC

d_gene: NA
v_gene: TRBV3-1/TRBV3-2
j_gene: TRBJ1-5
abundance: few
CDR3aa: CASSRASNQPQHF
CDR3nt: TGTGCCAGCAGCCGGGCTAGCAATCAGCCCCAGCATTTT

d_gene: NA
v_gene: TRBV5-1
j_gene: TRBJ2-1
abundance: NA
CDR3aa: CASKLVLANEQFF
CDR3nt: TGCGCCAGCAAGCTTGTCCTAGCCAATGAGCAGTTCTTC

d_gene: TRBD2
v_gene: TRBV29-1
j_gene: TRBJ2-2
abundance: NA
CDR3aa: CSVTGGITYGELFF
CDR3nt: TGCAGCGTAACGGGGGGGATAACTTATGGGGAGCTGTTTTTT